This T cell receptor beta chain is drawn from a study of CD8 T cells in ankylosing spondylitis (dated by TCRdb to about 2017). Regarding the study in general: T cell receptor beta repertoires were profiled in healthy donors and ankylosing spondylitis patients so that disease-linked TCR variants could be found. The full study cohort comprised 25 ankylosing spondylitis patients and over 95 healthy donors. Peripheral blood was sampled, and synovial fluid was additionally collected from ankylosing spondylitis patients. Overall study outcomes, separate from this receptor: Some motif variants were previously reported in synovial fluid and blood of reactive arthritis patients, suggesting common disease-initiation mechanisms. Significant enrichment of the disease-linked clones was reported in matched synovial fluid samples from ankylosing spondylitis patients. The disease-linked clones had a CD8+ phenotype and were found at relatively low frequencies in peripheral blood. Blood from ankylosing spondylitis patients appeared to be characterized by a TCR beta motif composed of 7 to 9 highly homologous amino acid variants.

Comment on this clonotype: Its antigen target is currently unknown. The input lacks base qualities; no much larger clone sits a single base away.

The sequencer was an Illumina HiSeq 2500. TCR beta libraries were prepared by quantitative 5'-RACE with molecular barcodes. In the authors' own workflow: A new computational method, built on a probabilistic model of VDJ rearrangement, was used to identify disease-linked TCR variants. TCRdb took the public reads, trimmed them with fastp at Q25, ran MiXCR for clone calling and kept in-frame beta chains. Every distinct CDR3 protein forms one entry, paired with its most common genes and DNA. None of the V and J calls come from the authors' own analysis; TCRdb made them. The table for this sample lists a few hundred thousand distinct CDR3 sequences; 20% to 25% of them were counted only once. Together, the top ten hold less than 20% of the sample. Sequenced sample: blood, either unsorted or a sorted T cell fraction (not recorded which). The clonotype originates from a male donor with ankylosing spondylitis.

The DNA reads as follows: TGCAGTGCTAATAGACAGGGTTTCGGTGAGCAGTTCTTC. This encodes CSANRQGFGEQFF. The chain is assembled from TRBV20-1 and TRBJ2-1; TRBD1 fits 7 bases in the junction. CDR1 and CDR2 were assigned from the germline V gene (reference sequence) as DFQATT and SNEGSKA. For this chain, trimming is 4 bases at the V end and 9 bases at the J end, and the number of junction bases without a gene match is 9. Including the terminal cysteine and phenylalanine, the CDR3 comprises 13 residues. The only DNA kept is the CDR3, 39 bases in frame from the first base.